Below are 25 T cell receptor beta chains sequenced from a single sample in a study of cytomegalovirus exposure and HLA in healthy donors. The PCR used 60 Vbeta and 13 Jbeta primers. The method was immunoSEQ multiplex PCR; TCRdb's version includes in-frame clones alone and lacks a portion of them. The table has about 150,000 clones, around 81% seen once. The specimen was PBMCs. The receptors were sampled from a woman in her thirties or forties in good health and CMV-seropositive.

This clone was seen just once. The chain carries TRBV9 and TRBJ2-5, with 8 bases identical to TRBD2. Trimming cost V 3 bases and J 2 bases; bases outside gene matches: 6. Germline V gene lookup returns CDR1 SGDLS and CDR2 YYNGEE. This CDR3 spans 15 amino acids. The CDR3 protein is CASSEKTSGQETQYF. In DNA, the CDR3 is TGTGCCAGCAGCGAAAAAACTAGCGGACAAGAGACCCAGTACTTC.

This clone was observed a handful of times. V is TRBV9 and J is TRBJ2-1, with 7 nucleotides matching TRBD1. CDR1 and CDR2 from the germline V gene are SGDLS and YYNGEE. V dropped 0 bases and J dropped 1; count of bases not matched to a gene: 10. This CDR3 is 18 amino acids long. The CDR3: CASSVVPGGRGSYNEQFF. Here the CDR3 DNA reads TGTGCCAGCAGCGTAGTCCCTGGGGGCAGGGGGTCCTACAATGAGCAGTTCTTC.

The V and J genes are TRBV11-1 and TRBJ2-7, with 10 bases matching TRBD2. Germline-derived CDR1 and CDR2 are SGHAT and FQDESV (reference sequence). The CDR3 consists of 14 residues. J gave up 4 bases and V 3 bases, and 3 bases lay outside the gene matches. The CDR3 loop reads CASSFASGSYEQYF. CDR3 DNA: TGTGCCAGCAGCTTTGCTAGCGGGAGTTACGAGCAGTACTTC.

The CDR3 region is CAWSPTRTSGISYEQYF. CDR3 DNA sequence: TGTGCCTGGAGTCCAACCCGGACTAGCGGAATCTCCTACGAGCAGTACTTC. The V gene is TRBV30, the J gene TRBJ2-7; 10 bases are a match to TRBD2. The CDR3 consists of 17 residues. Germline-derived CDR1 and CDR2 are GTSNPN and SVGIG (reference sequence). Germline trimming cut 2 bases from V and 0 bases from J; bases unmatched to any gene: 10.

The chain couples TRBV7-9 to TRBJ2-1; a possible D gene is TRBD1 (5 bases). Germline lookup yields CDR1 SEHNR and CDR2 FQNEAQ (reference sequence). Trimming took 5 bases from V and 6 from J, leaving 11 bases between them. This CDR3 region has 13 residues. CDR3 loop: CASSARDSNEQFF. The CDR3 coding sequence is TGTGCCAGCAGCGCCCGTGACAGCAATGAGCAGTTCTTC.

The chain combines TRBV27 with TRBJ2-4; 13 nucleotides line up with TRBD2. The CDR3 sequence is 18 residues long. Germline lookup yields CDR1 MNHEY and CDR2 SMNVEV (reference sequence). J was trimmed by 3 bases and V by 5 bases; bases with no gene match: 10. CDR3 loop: CASSPQKGLAGDKNIQYF. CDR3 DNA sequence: TGTGCCAGCAGTCCACAAAAAGGACTAGCGGGAGACAAAAACATTCAGTACTTC.

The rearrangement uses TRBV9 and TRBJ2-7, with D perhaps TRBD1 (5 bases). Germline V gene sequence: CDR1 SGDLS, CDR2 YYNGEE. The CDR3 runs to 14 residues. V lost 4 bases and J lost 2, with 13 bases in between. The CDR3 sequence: CASSTLTDPYEQYF. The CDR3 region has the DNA TGTGCCAGCAGCACCCTGACAGATCCCTACGAGCAGTACTTC.

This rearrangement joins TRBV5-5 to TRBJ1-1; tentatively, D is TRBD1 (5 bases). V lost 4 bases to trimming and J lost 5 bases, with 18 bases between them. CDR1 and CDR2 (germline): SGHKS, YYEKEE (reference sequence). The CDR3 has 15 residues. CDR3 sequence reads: CASSPYLGGFTEAFF. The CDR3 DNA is TGTGCCAGCAGCCCCTACCTTGGGGGGTTTACTGAAGCTTTCTTT.

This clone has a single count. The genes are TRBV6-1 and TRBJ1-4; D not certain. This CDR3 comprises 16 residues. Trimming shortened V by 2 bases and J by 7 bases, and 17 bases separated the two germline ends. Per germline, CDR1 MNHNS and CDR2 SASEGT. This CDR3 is CASSESVGGRSEKLFF. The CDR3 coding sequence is TGTGCCAGCAGTGAATCTGTCGGAGGACGGAGTGAAAAACTGTTTTTT.

This chain's CDR3 is CAPEVRDGYTF. DNA for the CDR3: TGTGCCCCCGAGGTTCGGGATGGCTACACCTTC. The J gene is TRBJ1-2, the V gene TRBV7-9, with D hard to call. V lost 11 bases, J lost 6 bases, and 13 bases lay in between. Germline V gene sequence: CDR1 SEHNR, CDR2 FQNEAQ (reference sequence). The CDR3 is made up of 11 amino acids. The whole variable domain, remainder taken from reference TRBV7-9 and TRBJ1-2, is DTGVSQNPRHKITKRGQNVTFRCDPISEHNRLYWYRQTLGQGPEFLTYFQNEAQLEKSRLLSDRFSAERPKGSFSTLEIQRTEQGDSAMYLCAPEVRDGYTFGSGTRLTVV.

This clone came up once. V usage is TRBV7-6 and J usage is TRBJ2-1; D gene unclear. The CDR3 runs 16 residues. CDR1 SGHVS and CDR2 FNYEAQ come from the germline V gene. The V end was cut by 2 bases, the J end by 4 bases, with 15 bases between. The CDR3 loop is CASSLSSLRGYNEQFF. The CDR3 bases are TGTGCCAGCAGCTTATCTTCCCTTCGCGGATACAATGAGCAGTTCTTC.

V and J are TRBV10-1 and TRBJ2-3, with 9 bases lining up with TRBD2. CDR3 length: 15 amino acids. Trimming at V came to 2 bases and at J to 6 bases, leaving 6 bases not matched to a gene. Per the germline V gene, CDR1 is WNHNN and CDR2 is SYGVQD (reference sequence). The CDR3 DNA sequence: TGCGCCAGCAGTGAGGAGGCTAGCGGGACTGATACGCAGTATTTT. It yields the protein CASSEEASGTDTQYF.

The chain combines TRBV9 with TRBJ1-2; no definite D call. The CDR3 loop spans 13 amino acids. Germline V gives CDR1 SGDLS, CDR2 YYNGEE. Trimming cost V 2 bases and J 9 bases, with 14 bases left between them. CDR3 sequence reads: CASSVMEGGSYTF. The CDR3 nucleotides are TGTGCCAGCAGCGTGATGGAGGGCGGGAGCTACACCTTC.

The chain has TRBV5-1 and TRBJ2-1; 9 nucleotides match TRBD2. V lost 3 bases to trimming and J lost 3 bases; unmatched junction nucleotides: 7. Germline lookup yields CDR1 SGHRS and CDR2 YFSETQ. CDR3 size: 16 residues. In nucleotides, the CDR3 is TGCGCCAGCAGCTCGCGGGAGGGAGGAGGCTACAATGAGCAGTTCTTC. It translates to CASSSREGGGYNEQFF.

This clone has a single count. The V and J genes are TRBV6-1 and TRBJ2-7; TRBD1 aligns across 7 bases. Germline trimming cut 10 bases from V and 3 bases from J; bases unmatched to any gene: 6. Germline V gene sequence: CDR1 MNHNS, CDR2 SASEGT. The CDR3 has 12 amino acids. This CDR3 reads CATIDRVYEQYF. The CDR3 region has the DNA TGTGCCACTATAGACAGGGTCTACGAGCAGTACTTC.

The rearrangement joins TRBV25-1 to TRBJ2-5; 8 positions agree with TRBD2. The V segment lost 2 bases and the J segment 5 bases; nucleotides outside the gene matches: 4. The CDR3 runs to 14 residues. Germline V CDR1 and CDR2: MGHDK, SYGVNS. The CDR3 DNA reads TGTGCCAGCAGTGAAAGCGGGACTAGGGAGACCCAGTACTTC. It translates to CASSESGTRETQYF.

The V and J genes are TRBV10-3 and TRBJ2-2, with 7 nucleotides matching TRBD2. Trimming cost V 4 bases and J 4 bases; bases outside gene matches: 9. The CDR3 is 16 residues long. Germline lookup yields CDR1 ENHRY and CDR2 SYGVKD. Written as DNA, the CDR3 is TGTGCCATCAGTGTCATGGCGGGAGCGGGCACCGGGGAGCTGTTTTTT. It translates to CAISVMAGAGTGELFF.

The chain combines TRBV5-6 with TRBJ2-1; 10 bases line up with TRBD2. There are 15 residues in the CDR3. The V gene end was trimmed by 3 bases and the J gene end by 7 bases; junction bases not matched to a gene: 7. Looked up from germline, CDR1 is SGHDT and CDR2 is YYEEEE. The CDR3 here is CASSSLGLASNEQFF. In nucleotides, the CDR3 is TGTGCCAGCAGCTCATTGGGACTAGCGTCGAATGAGCAGTTCTTC.

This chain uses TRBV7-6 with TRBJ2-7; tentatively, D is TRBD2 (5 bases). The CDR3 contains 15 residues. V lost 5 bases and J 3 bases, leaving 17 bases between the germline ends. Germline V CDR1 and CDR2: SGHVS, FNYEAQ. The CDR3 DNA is TGTGCCAGCAGCCCCCAAGAGGGTTCCAGCTACGAGCAGTACTTC. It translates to CASSPQEGSSYEQYF.

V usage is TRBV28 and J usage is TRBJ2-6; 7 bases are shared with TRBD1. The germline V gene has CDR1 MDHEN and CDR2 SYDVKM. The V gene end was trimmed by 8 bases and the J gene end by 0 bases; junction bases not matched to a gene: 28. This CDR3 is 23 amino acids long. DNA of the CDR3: TGTGCCAGCCACGACAGGGCGGTCTCGGGACCCACCACGCAATCCTCTGGGGCCAACGTCCTGACTTTC. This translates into CASHDRAVSGPTTQSSGANVLTF.

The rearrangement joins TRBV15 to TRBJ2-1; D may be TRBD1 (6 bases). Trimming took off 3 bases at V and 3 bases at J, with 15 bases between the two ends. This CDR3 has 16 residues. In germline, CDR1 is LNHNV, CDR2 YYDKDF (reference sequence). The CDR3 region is CATSSSGTPLYNEQFF. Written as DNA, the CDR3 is TGTGCCACCAGCAGTTCCGGGACACCACTCTACAATGAGCAGTTCTTC.

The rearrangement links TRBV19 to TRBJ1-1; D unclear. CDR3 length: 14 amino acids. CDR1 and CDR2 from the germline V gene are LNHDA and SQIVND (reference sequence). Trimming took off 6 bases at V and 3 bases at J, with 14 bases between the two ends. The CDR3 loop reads CASRTGKSHTEAFF. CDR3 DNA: TGTGCCAGTAGGACGGGGAAATCGCACACTGAAGCTTTCTTT.

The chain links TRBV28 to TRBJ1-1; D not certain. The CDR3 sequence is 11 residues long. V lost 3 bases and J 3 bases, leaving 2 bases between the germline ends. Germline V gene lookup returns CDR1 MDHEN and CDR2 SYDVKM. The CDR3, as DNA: TGTGCCAGCAGTTTCTACACTGAAGCTTTCTTT. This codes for CASSFYTEAFF.

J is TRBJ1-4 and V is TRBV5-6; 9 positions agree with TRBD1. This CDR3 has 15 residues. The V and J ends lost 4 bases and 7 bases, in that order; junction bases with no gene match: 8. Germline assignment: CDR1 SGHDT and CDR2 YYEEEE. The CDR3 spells CASSLTGGLGEKLFF. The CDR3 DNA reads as TGTGCCAGCAGCCTTACAGGGGGCCTAGGTGAAAAACTGTTTTTT. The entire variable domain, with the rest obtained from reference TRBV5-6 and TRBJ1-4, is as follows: DAGVTQSPTHLIKTRGQQVTLRCSPKSGHDTVSWYQQALGQGPQFIFQYYEEEERQRGNFPDRFSGHQFPNYSSELNVNALLLGDSALYLCASSLTGGLGEKLFFGSGTQLSVL.

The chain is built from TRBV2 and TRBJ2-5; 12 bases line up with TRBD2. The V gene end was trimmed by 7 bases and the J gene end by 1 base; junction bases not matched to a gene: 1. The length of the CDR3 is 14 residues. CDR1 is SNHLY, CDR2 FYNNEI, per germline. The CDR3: CASTTSGSQETQYF. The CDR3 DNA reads TGTGCCAGCACGACTAGCGGGAGCCAAGAGACCCAGTACTTC.